Listed here are 29 T cell receptor beta chains from one sample, sequenced in a study of CD4+ T cells in melanoma. The repertoire was sequenced with immunoSEQ multiplex PCR; TCRdb's copy has only in-frame clones and lacks some. The sample shows around 100,000 clones, over 80% of them seen only once. Sequencing used peripheral blood. Source of these receptors: a human donor with melanoma.

This chain connects TRBV7-3 to TRBJ2-7; 8 bases are shared with TRBD2. Unmatched junction bases numbered 2, after V lost 2 bases and J lost 2 bases. There are 14 residues in the CDR3. Germline CDR1 reads SGHTA; CDR2 reads FQGTGA. The CDR3 sequence: CASSLGLAPYEQYF. The CDR3 DNA sequence: TGTGCCAGCAGCTTAGGACTAGCCCCCTACGAGCAGTACTTC.

The CDR3 here is CASSEAWTSPRGTQYF. The CDR3 DNA sequence: TGTGCCAGCAGTGAAGCCTGGACTTCCCCTCGGGGTACGCAGTATTTT. V and J are TRBV6-1 and TRBJ2-3, with D possibly matching TRBD2 (5 bases). V dropped 0 bases and J dropped 8 bases, with 18 bases sitting between them. In germline, CDR1 is MNHNS, CDR2 SASEGT. This CDR3 has 16 amino acids.

This clone has just a few counts. The chain has TRBV7-9 and TRBJ1-6, with D unclear. Germline V gene lookup returns CDR1 SEHNR and CDR2 FQNEAQ (reference sequence). The V and J ends lost 0 bases and 0 bases respectively, with 3 bases between them. The CDR3 is 15 residues long. CDR3 protein: CASSLASSYNSPLHF. Written as DNA, the CDR3 is TGTGCCAGCAGCTTAGCGAGCTCCTATAATTCACCCCTCCACTTT.

In nucleotides, the CDR3 is TGTGCCAGCAGCGATGTTCGAGGGGGGGACACTGAAGCTTTCTTT. This codes for CASSDVRGGDTEAFF. The chain employs TRBV2 and TRBJ1-1; a possible D gene is TRBD1 (6 bases). The germline CDR1 and CDR2 sequences are SNHLY and FYNNEI. The CDR3 is 15 residues long. V lost 6 bases, J lost 3 bases, and 17 bases lay in between.

The chain is built from TRBV10-3 and TRBJ1-5; 9 bases fit TRBD1. Trimming removed 8 bases from V and 7 bases from J; junction bases left unmatched: 9. Per germline, CDR1 ENHRY and CDR2 SYGVKD. The CDR3 spans 14 residues. The CDR3 region is CAISGQGKVQPQHF. CDR3 coding DNA: TGTGCCATCTCGGGACAGGGCAAGGTACAGCCCCAGCATTTT.

The rearrangement joins TRBV19 to TRBJ2-3, with TRBD2 matching over 10 bases. Germline V gene lookup returns CDR1 LNHDA and CDR2 SQIVND (reference sequence). The length of the CDR3 is 17 residues. V was pared by 5 bases and J by 1 base, with 9 bases of the junction left unmatched. CDR3 sequence reads: CASSPGRLAGGTDTQYF. CDR3 bases: TGTGCCAGTAGTCCCGGTCGACTAGCGGGTGGCACAGATACGCAGTATTTT.

The chain is built from TRBV30 and TRBJ2-7, with unresolved D. The CDR3 runs to 14 residues. Germline CDR1 reads GTSNPN; CDR2 reads SVGIG (reference sequence). Trimming pared 0 bases from V and 2 bases from J, leaving 11 bases between. CDR3 sequence: CAWSVSGGTYEQYF. The CDR3 DNA follows: TGTGCCTGGAGTGTTAGTGGCGGCACCTACGAGCAGTACTTC.

The gene calls are TRBV14 and TRBJ2-1, with 7 bases that match TRBD1. The CDR3 spans 16 residues. Germline CDR1 reads SGHDN; CDR2 reads FVKESK. V trimming: 7 bases; J trimming: 0 bases; junction bases outside the gene matches: 9. The CDR3 loop is CASKHFRGSSYNEQFF. The CDR3 region has the DNA TGTGCCAGCAAACATTTCAGGGGGAGCTCCTACAATGAGCAGTTCTTC.

The chain employs TRBV7-2 and TRBJ2-7, with TRBD1 identical over 9 bases. Per germline, CDR1 SGHTA and CDR2 FQGNSA. V lost 1 base to trimming and J lost 5 bases; unmatched junction nucleotides: 9. The CDR3 runs 16 residues. CDR3 in amino acids: CASSLGLGTGNHEQYF. The CDR3 bases are TGTGCCAGCAGCTTAGGTCTTGGGACAGGGAACCACGAGCAGTACTTC.

A single count supports this clone. The CDR3 loop is CASSPGLAGVADTQYF. Written as DNA, the CDR3 is TGTGCCAGCAGCCCAGGACTAGCGGGGGTCGCAGATACGCAGTATTTT. The chain uses TRBV5-6 and TRBJ2-3; 13 bases agree with TRBD2. The CDR3 extends over 16 amino acids. Germline values: CDR1 SGHDT, CDR2 YYEEEE. V was pared by 4 bases and J by 4 bases, with 6 bases of the junction left unmatched.

This chain joins TRBV28 and TRBJ1-2; 9 bases line up with TRBD1. V gave up 4 bases and J gave up 4 bases; unmatched junction bases: 7. The CDR3 sequence is 15 residues long. Germline values: CDR1 MDHEN, CDR2 SYDVKM. The CDR3 region is CASSSGTGSVYGYTF. The CDR3 DNA is TGTGCCAGCAGTTCGGGGACAGGGTCGGTCTATGGCTACACCTTC.

This clone was observed once. Written as DNA, the CDR3 is TGTGCCAGCAGTGAAGAAGAGACCCAGTACTTC. It yields the protein CASSEEETQYF. The V call is TRBV2, the J call TRBJ2-5; D is ambiguous. Germline values: CDR1 SNHLY, CDR2 FYNNEI. This CDR3 is 11 amino acids long. The V end was cut by 1 base, the J end by 3 bases, with 0 bases between.

The CDR3 region has the DNA TGTGCCTGGGCGCTAGCGGGGGGGCCCTACGAGCAGTACTTC. Translating it yields CAWALAGGPYEQYF. The chain recombines TRBV30 with TRBJ2-7, with 12 bases identical to TRBD2. With 5 bases clipped from V and 2 bases from J, the junction kept 4 bases outside the gene matches. The V gene's germline CDR1 is GTSNPN and CDR2 SVGIG (reference sequence). This CDR3 region has 14 residues.

The chain employs TRBV10-3 and TRBJ2-7, with 13 bases identical to TRBD2. Germline assignment: CDR1 ENHRY and CDR2 SYGVKD. The CDR3 consists of 18 residues. With V trimmed by 2 bases and J by 2 bases, 9 bases remained unmatched. CDR3 region: CAISESPGLAGEAYEQYF. Here the CDR3 DNA reads TGTGCCATCAGTGAGAGTCCCGGACTAGCGGGAGAGGCCTACGAGCAGTACTTC.

This chain connects TRBV5-4 to TRBJ2-7; the match to TRBD2 covers 12 bases. The trim removed 2 bases at V and 4 bases at J, leaving 4 bases unmatched. CDR3 length: 15 residues. Per the germline V gene, CDR1 is SGHNT and CDR2 is YYREEE (reference sequence). CDR3 region: CASSFLAGGPYEQYF. The CDR3 coding sequence is TGTGCCAGCAGCTTTCTAGCGGGAGGGCCTTACGAGCAGTACTTC.

J is TRBJ1-4 and V is TRBV5-4; TRBD1 agrees at 11 bases. This CDR3 is 15 amino acids long. V trimming: 4 bases; J trimming: 8 bases; junction bases outside the gene matches: 7. CDR1 is SGHNT and CDR2 is YYREEE in the germline V gene (reference sequence). The CDR3 DNA reads as TGTGCCAGCAGCAGGTCAGGGGACAGGGGGGAAAAACTGTTTTTT. Protein product: CASSRSGDRGEKLFF.

J is TRBJ2-5 and V is TRBV2; D might be TRBD2 (5 bases). V lost 1 base, J lost 5 bases, and 8 bases lay in between. Germline V gene sequence: CDR1 SNHLY, CDR2 FYNNEI. This CDR3 is 13 amino acids long. CDR3 sequence: CASSEGTGETQYF. For the CDR3, the DNA is TGTGCCAGCAGTGAAGGAACGGGGGAGACCCAGTACTTC.

This clone was counted once. The chain carries TRBV9 and TRBJ2-5, with a weak D call TRBD1 (6 bases). The germline V and J ends were trimmed by 2 bases and 2 bases, with 16 bases remaining between them. The CDR3 length is 16 residues. From germline, CDR1 is SGDLS and CDR2 YYNGEE. DNA of the CDR3: TGTGCCAGCAGCGTGAGGAGCCGAGGGACACAAGAGACCCAGTACTTC. Encoded protein: CASSVRSRGTQETQYF.

The genes are TRBV5-4 and TRBJ2-5; 8 nucleotides line up with TRBD2. The CDR3 runs to 13 residues. Germline CDR1 SGHNT, CDR2 YYREEE (reference sequence). V shed 5 bases, J shed 3 bases, and the junction held 3 bases outside the gene matches. The CDR3 loop is CASSSLAEETQYF. CDR3 coding DNA: TGTGCCAGCAGTTCACTAGCGGAAGAGACCCAGTACTTC.

The gene calls are TRBV7-9 and TRBJ2-7; 9 bases align to TRBD2. This CDR3 is 15 amino acids long. CDR1 is SEHNR, CDR2 FQNEAQ, per germline (reference sequence). The trim removed 6 bases at V and 5 bases at J, leaving 11 bases unmatched. The CDR3 DNA follows: TGTGCCAGCAGTGTCAAGGGACTAGCCTTCAACGAGCAGTACTTC. Its translation: CASSVKGLAFNEQYF.

The genes are TRBV7-2 and TRBJ2-2; weak D call: TRBD2 (6 bases). The ends were cut back, 1 base at V and 3 bases at J, with 18 bases in the middle. The CDR3 has 18 residues. Per germline, CDR1 SGHTA and CDR2 FQGNSA. Written as DNA, the CDR3 is TGTGCCAGCAGCTTAGTATGGGGTAGCGGTACTTACACCGGGGAGCTGTTTTTT. Amino acid sequence: CASSLVWGSGTYTGELFF.

The V gene is TRBV5-1, the J gene TRBJ1-4; D may be TRBD1 (5 bases). The CDR3 totals 15 residues. The germline V and J ends were trimmed by 6 bases and 7 bases, with 19 bases remaining between them. Germline V lookup: CDR1 SGHRS, CDR2 YFSETQ. DNA of the CDR3: TGCGCCAGCAACCCCGGCGTGAGGGGTGGTGAAAAACTGTTTTTT. Residues: CASNPGVRGGEKLFF.

The rearrangement joins TRBV5-8 to TRBJ2-5, with TRBD2 as a possible D gene (6 bases). The germline V gene encodes CDR1 SGHTS and CDR2 YDEGEE. CDR3 length: 14 residues. V lost 0 bases and J lost 5, with 11 bases in between. In DNA, the CDR3 is TGTGCCAGCAGCTTGGGTTGGGAGGAGGAGACCCAGTACTTC. It codes for CASSLGWEEETQYF.

V is TRBV5-1 and J is TRBJ2-1; 8 bases agree with TRBD2. CDR3 length equals 14 residues. V was pared by 5 bases and J by 5 bases, with 6 bases of the junction left unmatched. Germline V gene sequence: CDR1 SGHRS, CDR2 YFSETQ. CDR3 bases: TGCGCCAGCAGTCCCCTAGCGGGCCACAATGAGCAGTTCTTC. It encodes CASSPLAGHNEQFF. The variable domain in full, with the rest retrieved from reference TRBV5-1 and TRBJ2-1, is KAGVTQTPRYLIKTRGQQVTLSCSPISGHRSVSWYQQTPGQGLQFLFEYFSETQRNKGNFPGRFSGRQFSNSRSEMNVSTLELGDSALYLCASSPLAGHNEQFFGPGTRLTVL.

The rearrangement joins TRBV7-8 to TRBJ1-1; D uncertain. Germline CDR1 SGHVS, CDR2 FQNEAQ. Trimming removed 5 bases from V and 2 bases from J, with 12 bases in between. The CDR3 has 14 amino acids. In DNA, the CDR3 is TGTGCCAGCAGCCTTCGACAATTAAACACTGAAGCTTTCTTT. Amino acid sequence: CASSLRQLNTEAFF.

This rearrangement joins TRBV10-2 to TRBJ2-7, with D tentatively TRBD2 (6 bases). Germline-derived CDR1 and CDR2 are WSHSY and SAAADI. Trimming pared 2 bases from V and 0 bases from J, leaving 20 bases between. The CDR3 runs 18 residues. The CDR3 spells CASSEGTPSVRGSYEQYF. The CDR3 DNA follows: TGCGCCAGCAGTGAGGGGACGCCCTCTGTGCGGGGCTCCTACGAGCAGTACTTC.

This chain links TRBV5-1 with TRBJ1-4, with D tentatively TRBD1 (5 bases). Germline lookup yields CDR1 SGHRS and CDR2 YFSETQ. V was pared by 3 bases and J by 5 bases, with 8 bases between. This CDR3 comprises 13 residues. As DNA, the CDR3 is TGCGCCAGCAGCTGGGGGGAGAATGAAAAACTGTTTTTT. This codes for CASSWGENEKLFF.

The genes are TRBV2 and TRBJ1-1, with D unclear. Trimming took off 4 bases at V and 4 bases at J, with 13 bases between the two ends. The CDR3 consists of 14 residues. CDR1 SNHLY and CDR2 FYNNEI come from the germline V gene. CDR3 residues: CASSVIRMGTEAFF. DNA of the CDR3: TGTGCCAGCAGTGTTATTCGAATGGGCACTGAAGCTTTCTTT.

As for this clone: The identical CDR3 is also encoded by other nucleotide sequences in the sample. The chain combines TRBV6-1 with TRBJ1-1, with a possible D match to TRBD1 (6 bases). CDR1 is MNHNS and CDR2 is SASEGT in the germline V gene. Trimming left V 2 bases short and J 1 base short, with 8 bases between. CDR3 length: 14 amino acids. Here the CDR3 reads CASSETGANTEAFF. CDR3 sequence (DNA): TGTGCCAGCAGTGAAACGGGGGCGAACACTGAAGCTTTCTTT.